The clone carrying this T cell receptor beta chain showed up just a few times. Its matching antigen is unknown. Germline CDR1 reads SGHTA; CDR2 reads FQGNSA. Trimming left V 1 base short and J 5 bases short, with 8 bases between. This CDR3 is 13 amino acids long. These data come from a study of T-cell reconstitution after alpha-beta-depleted transplantation in children. Notes on the study in general: For some patients, TCRbeta diversity was high at day 60 because of recipient T cells and thymic progenitors that survived.

The TCRbeta library incorporated unique molecular identifiers. TCRdb reprocessed the PCR reads with MiXCR, giving one entry per CDR3 protein. The sample carries under 250,000 distinct CDR3 sequences, 17% recorded once. The clonotype originates from a male patient under 10 years old who had a stem cell transplant for acute lymphoblastic leukemia, so the T cells may come from the graft donor. The sample in question was PBMCs, mostly from graft donor cells, obtained 360 days after TCRalphabeta/CD19-depleted stem cell transplant. The chain carries TRBV7-2 and TRBJ1-2; D gene uncertain. As DNA, the CDR3 is TGTGCCAGCAGCTTAGGACCGGAGTATGGCTACACCTTC. Amino acid sequence: CASSLGPEYGYTF.